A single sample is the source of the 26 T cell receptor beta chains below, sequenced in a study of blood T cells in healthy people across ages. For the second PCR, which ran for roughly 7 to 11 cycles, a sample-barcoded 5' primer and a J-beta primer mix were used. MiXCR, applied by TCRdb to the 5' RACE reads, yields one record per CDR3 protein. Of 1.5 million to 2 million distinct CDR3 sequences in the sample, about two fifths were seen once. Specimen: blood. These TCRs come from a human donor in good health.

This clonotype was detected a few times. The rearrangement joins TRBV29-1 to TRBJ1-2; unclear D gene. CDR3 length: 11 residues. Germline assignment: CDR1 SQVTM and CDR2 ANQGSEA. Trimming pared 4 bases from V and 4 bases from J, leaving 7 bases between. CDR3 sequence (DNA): TGCAGCGTTGGCAGACTCTATGGCTACACCTTC. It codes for CSVGRLYGYTF.

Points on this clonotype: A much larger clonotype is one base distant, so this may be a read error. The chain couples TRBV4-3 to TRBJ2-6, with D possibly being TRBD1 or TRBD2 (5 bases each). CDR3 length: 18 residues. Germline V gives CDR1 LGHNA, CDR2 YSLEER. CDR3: CASSQEGGTGSGANALTF. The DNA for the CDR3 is TGCGCCAGCAGCCAAGAAGGTGGGACGGGGTCTGGGGCCAACGCCCTGACTTTC.

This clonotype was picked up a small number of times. CDR3 DNA: TGTGCCAGCAGCTTAGGAGGAGGAAGCTTAGATACGCAGTATTTT. Translating gives CASSLGGGSLDTQYF. The rearrangement uses TRBV13 and TRBJ2-3, with D possibly TRBD2 on 5 matching bases. The germline V and J ends were trimmed by 0 bases and 5 bases, with 12 bases remaining between them. CDR1 and CDR2 from the germline V gene are PRHDT and FYEKMQ (reference sequence). The CDR3 contains 15 residues.

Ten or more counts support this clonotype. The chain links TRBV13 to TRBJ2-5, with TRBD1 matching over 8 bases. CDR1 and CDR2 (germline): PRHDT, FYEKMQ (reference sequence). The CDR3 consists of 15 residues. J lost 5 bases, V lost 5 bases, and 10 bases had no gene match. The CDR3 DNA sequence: TGTGCCAGCAGCACATGGACAGGGAAGAGGGAGACCCAGTACTTC. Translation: CASSTWTGKRETQYF.

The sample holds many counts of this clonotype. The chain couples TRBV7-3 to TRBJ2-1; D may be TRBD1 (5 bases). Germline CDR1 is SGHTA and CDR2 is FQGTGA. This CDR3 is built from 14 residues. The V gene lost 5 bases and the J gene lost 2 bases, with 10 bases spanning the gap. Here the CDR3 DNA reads TGTGCCAGCAGCACGGCAGGGACCTACAATGAGCAGTTCTTC. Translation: CASSTAGTYNEQFF. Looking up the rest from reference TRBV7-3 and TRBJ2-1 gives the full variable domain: GAGVSQTPSNKVTEKGKYVELRCDPISGHTALYWYRQSLGQGPEFLIYFQGTGAADDSGLPNDRFFAVRPEGSVSTLKIQRTERGDSAVYLCASSTAGTYNEQFFGPGTRLTVL.

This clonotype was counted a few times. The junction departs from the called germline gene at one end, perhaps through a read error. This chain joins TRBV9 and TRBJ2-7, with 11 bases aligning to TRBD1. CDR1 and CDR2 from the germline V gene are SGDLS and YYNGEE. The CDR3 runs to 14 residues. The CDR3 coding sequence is TGTGCCAGCAGCGTGGGACAGGGGGAATACGGGCAGTACTTC. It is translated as CASSVGQGEYGQYF.

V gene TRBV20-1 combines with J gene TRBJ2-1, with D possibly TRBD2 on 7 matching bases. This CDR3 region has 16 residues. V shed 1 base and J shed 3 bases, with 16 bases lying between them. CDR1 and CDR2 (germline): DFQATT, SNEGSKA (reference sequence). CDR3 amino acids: CSARGGSGGNYNEQFF. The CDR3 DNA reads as TGCAGTGCTAGAGGGGGATCGGGGGGCAACTACAATGAGCAGTTCTTC.

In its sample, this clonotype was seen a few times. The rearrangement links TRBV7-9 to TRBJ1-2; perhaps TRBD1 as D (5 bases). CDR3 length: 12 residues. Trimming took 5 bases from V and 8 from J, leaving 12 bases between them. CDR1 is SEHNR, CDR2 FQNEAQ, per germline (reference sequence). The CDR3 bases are TGTGCCAGCAGCCGGGGACTAGAGGGCTACACCTTC. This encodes CASSRGLEGYTF.

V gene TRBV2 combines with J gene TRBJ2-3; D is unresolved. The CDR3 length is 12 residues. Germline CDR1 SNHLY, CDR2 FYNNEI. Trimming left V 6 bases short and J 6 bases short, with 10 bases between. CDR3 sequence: CASSEKVDTQYF. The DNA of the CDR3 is TGTGCCAGCAGCGAGAAGGTGGATACGCAGTATTTT.

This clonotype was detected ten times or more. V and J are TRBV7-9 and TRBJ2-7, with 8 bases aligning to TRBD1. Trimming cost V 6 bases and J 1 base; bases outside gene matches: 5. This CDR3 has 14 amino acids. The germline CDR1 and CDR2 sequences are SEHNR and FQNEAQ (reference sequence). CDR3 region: CASSPRTGSYEQYF. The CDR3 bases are TGTGCCAGCAGTCCCCGGACAGGGTCCTACGAGCAGTACTTC.

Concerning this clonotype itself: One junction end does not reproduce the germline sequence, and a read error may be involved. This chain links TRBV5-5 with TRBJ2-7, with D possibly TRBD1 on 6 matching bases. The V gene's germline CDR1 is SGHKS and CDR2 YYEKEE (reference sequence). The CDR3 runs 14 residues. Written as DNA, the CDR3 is TGTGCCAGCAGCTGGGGGCGAAACTCCTACGAGCGGTACTTC. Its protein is CASSWGRNSYERYF.

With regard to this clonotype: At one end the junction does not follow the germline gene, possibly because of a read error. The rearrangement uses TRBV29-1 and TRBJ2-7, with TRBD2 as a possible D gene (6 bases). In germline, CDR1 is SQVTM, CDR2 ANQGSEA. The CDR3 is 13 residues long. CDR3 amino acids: CSGQGRDSYEQHF. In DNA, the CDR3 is TGCAGCGGCCAGGGCCGGGACTCCTACGAGCAGCACTTC.

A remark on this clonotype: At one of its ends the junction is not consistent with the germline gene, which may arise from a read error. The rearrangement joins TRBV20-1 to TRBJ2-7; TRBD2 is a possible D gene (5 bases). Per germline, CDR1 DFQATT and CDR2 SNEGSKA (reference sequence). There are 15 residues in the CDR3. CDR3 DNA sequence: TGCAGTGCTCGAGAGGGTGGGCATCCCGTCTACGAGCAGTACTTC. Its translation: CSAREGGHPVYEQYF.

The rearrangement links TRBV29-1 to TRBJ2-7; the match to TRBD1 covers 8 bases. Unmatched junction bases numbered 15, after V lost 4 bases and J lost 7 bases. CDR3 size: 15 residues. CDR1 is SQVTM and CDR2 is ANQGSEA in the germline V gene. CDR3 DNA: TGCAGCGTTGTTTTCCGGGGACAGGACATTCAGGAGCAGTACTTC. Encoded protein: CSVVFRGQDIQEQYF.

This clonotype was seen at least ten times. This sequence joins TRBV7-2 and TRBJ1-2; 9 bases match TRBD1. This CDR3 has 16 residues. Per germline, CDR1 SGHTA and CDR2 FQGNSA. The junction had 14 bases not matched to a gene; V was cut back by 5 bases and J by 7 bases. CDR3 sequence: CASSQPGTGSGFGYTF. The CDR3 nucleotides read TGTGCCAGCAGCCAACCCGGGACAGGGAGCGGTTTTGGCTACACCTTC. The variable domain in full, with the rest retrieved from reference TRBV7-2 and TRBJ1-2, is GAGVSQSPSNKVTEKGKDVELRCDPISGHTALYWYRQSLGQGLEFLIYFQGNSAPDKSGLPSDRFSAERTGGSVSTLTIQRTQQEDSAVYLCASSQPGTGSGFGYTFGSGTRLTVV.

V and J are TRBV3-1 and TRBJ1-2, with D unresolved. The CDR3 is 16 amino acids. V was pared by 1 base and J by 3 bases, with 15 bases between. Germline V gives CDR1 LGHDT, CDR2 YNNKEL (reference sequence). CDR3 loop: CASSQVPERTHYGYTF. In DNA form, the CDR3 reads TGTGCCAGCAGCCAAGTACCTGAGAGGACTCACTATGGCTACACCTTC.

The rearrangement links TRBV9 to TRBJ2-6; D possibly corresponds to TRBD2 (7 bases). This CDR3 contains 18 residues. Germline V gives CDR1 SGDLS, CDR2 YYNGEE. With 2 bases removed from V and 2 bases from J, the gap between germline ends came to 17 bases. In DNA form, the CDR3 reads TGTGCCAGCAGCGTCAAGGGTAGGGGGGGGACTGGGGCCAACGTCCTGACTTTC. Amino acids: CASSVKGRGGTGANVLTF.

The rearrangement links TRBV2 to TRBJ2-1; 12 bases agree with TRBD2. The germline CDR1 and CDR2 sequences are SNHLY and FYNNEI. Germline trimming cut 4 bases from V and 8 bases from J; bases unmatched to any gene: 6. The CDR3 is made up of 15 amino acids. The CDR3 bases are TGTGCCAGCAGTGCTAGCGGGGGGGCCGGGGATGAGCAGTTCTTC. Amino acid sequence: CASSASGGAGDEQFF.

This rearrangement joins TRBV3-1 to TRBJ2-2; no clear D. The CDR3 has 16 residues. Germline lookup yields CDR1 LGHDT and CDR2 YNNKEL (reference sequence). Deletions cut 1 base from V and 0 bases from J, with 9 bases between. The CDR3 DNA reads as TGTGCCAGCAGCCAAGCGGAATTTTCGAACACCGGGGAGCTGTTTTTT. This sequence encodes CASSQAEFSNTGELFF.

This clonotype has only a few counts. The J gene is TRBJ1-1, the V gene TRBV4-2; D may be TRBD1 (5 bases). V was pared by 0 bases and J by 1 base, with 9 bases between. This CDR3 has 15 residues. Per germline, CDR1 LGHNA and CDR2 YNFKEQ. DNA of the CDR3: TGTGCCAGCAGCCAAGAGGGTCAGGGGAACACTGAAGCTTTCTTT. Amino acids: CASSQEGQGNTEAFF.

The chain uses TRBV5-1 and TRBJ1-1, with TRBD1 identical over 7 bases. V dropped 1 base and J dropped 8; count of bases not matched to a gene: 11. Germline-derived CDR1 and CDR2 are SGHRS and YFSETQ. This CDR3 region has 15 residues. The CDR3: CASSLTGAAAGEAFF. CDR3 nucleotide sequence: TGCGCCAGCAGCTTGACAGGGGCAGCCGCCGGGGAAGCTTTCTTT.

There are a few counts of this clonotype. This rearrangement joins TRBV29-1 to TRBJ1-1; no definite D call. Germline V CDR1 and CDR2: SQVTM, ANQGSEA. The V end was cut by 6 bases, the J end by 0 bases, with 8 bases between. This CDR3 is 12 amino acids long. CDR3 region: CSVTGVNTEAFF. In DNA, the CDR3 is TGCAGCGTAACGGGAGTGAACACTGAAGCTTTCTTT.

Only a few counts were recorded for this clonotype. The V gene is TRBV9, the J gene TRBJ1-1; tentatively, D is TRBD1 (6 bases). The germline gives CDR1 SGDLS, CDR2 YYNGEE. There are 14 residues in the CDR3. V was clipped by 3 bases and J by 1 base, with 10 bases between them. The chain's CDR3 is CASSEWTENTEAFF. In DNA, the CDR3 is TGTGCCAGCAGCGAGTGGACAGAGAACACTGAAGCTTTCTTT.

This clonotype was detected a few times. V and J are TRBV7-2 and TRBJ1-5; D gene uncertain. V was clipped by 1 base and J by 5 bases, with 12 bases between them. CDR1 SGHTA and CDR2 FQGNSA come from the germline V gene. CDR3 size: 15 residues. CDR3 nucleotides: TGTGCCAGCAGCTTAGTAGGCACTAGTCATCAGCCCCAGCATTTT. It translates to CASSLVGTSHQPQHF.

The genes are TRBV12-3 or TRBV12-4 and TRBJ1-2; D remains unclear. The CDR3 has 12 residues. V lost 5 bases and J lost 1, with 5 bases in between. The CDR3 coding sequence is TGTGCCAGCAGTGGCCATAACTATGGCTACACCTTC. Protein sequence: CASSGHNYGYTF.

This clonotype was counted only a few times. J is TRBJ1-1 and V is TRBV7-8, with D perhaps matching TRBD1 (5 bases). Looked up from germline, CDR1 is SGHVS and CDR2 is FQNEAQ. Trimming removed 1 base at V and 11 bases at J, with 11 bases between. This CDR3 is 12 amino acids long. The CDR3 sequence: CASSLVETAAFF. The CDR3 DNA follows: TGTGCCAGCAGCTTAGTAGAGACAGCGGCTTTCTTT.